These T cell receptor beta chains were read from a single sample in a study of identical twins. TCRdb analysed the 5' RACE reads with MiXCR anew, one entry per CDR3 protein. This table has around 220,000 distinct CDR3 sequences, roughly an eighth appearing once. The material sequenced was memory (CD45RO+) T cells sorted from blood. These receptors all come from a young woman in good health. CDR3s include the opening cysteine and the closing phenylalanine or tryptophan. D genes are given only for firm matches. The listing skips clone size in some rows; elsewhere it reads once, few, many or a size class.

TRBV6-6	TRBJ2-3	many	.	TGTGCCAGCAGTTCTAGCATAGATACGCAGTATTTT	CASSSSIDTQYF
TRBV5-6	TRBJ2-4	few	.	TGTGCCAGCAGCTCAGGGACCCCTGACATTCAGTACTTC	CASSSGTPDIQYF
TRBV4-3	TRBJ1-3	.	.	TGCGCCAGCAGCCGAGGAATTGACACCATATATTTT	CASSRGIDTIYF
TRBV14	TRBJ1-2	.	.	TGTGCCAGCAGCCAAGATCATGGGGTTAACTATGGCTACACCTTC	CASSQDHGVNYGYTF
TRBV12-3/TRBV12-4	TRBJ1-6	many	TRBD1	TGTGCCAGCAGTTTTAGGGGGACAGGGAATTCACCCCTCCACTTT	CASSFRGTGNSPLHF
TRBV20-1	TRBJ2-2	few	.	TGCAGTGCTGAAGGACCAGTCGGGGAGCTGTTTTTT	CSAEGPVGELFF
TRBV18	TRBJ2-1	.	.	TGTGCCAGCTCCCAAACTGGGGCGGGGACCTACAATGAGCAGTTCTTC	CASSQTGAGTYNEQFF
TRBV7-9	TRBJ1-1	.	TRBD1	TGTGCCAGCAGCTTAACTGAACAGGGGGCTGAAGCTTTCTTT	CASSLTEQGAEAFF
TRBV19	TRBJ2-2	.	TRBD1	TGTGCCAGTAGTAAAACAGGGGCCCAAGTTAGGAACACCGGGGAGCTGTTTTTT	CASSKTGAQVRNTGELFF
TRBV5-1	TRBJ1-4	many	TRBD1	TGCGCCAGCAGCCTTGGGACAGCCGATGAAAAACTGTTTTTT	CASSLGTADEKLFF
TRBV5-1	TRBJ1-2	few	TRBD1	TGCGCCAGCAGCCGGGGGACAGGGAGATTGGGCGGCTACACCTTC	CASSRGTGRLGGYTF
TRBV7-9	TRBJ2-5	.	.	TGTGCCAGCAGCTTAGGAGCGGATCCAGAGACCCAGTACTTC	CASSLGADPETQYF
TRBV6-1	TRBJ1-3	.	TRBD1	TGTGCCAGCAGCACTGGACAGGGGGCGGCTGGAAACACCATATATTTT	CASSTGQGAAGNTIYF
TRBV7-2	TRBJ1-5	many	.	TGTGCCAGCAGCTTATTAGGCGGAGATCAGCCCCAGCATTTT	CASSLLGGDQPQHF
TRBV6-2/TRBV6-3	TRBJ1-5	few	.	TGTGCCAGCAGTTACCCCGACAGGAGGAATCAGCCCCAGCATTTT	CASSYPDRRNQPQHF
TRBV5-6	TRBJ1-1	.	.	TGTGCCAGCAGCTGGGCCAGGACCATGAACACTGAAGCTTTCTTT	CASSWARTMNTEAFF
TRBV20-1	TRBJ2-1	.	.	TGCTGTGCTGGAGGGGGTTCTAGCGCACCCTACAATGAGCAGTTCTTC	CCAGGGSSAPYNEQFF
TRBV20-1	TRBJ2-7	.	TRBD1	TGCAGTGCCGGGACAGCGAACCTCTACGAGCAGTACTTC	CSAGTANLYEQYF
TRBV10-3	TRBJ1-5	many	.	TGTGCCATCAGGGGGGACAATCAGCCCCAGCATTTT	CAIRGDNQPQHF
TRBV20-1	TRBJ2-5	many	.	TGCAGTGCTAGACCCTACAGGGTACAAGAGACCCAGTACTTC	CSARPYRVQETQYF
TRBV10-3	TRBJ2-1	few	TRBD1	TGTGCCATCAGTGGGACAGGGGCCGGCCTGAAAGAGCAGTTCTTC	CAISGTGAGLKEQFF
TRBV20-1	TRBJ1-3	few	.	TGCAGTGCTAGTGGGGGGACCCTCTCTGGAAACACCATATATTTT	CSASGGTLSGNTIYF
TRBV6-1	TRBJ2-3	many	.	TGTGCCAGCAGGTTAAGCGGAGCAAGCACAGATACGCAGTATTTT	CASRLSGASTDTQYF
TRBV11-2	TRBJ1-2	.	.	TGTGCCAGCAGCTTAGATCTGGACAGTTTCGGCTACACCTTC	CASSLDLDSFGYTF
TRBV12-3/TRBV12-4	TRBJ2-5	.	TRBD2	TGTGCCAGCAGTTCCCAGGCGGGGGACCAAGAGACCCAGTACTTC	CASSSQAGDQETQYF
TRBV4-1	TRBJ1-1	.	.	TGCGCCAGCAGCCGGGAGGCCTATACGCAGGGAGGGTTGAACATGAACACTGAAGCTTTCTTT	CASSREAYTQGGLNMNTEAFF
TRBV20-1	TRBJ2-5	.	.	TGCAGTGCCCCGGACTATGAGACCCAGTACTTC	CSAPDYETQYF
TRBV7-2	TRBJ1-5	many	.	TGTGCCAGCAGCCTACTCCAGGGTTTCCAGCCCCAGCATTTT	CASSLLQGFQPQHF